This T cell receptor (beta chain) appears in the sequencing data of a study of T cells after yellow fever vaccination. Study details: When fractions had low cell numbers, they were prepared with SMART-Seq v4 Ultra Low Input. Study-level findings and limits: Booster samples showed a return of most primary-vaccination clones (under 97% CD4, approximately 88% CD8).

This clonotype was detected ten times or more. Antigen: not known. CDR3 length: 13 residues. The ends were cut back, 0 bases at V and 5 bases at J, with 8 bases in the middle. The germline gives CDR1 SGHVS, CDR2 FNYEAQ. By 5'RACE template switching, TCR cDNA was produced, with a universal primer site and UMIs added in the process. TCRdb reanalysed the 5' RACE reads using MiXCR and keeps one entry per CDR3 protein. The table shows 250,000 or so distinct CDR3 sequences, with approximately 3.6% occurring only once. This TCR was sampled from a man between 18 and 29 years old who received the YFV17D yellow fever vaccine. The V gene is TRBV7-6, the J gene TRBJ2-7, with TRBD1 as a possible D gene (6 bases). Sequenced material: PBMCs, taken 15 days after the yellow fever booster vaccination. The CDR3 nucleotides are TGTGCCAGCAGCTTAGCACAGGGCCACGAGCAGTACTTC. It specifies CASSLAQGHEQYF.